A single sample is the source of the 27 T cell receptor beta chains below, sequenced in a study of T cell responses to AZD1222 COVID-19 vaccine (dated by TCRdb to the early 2020s). The sample's time point, from its label and the paper: baseline before first vaccination. Libraries were built with the immunoSEQ multiplex PCR assay. TCRdb obtained this table from immuneACCESS and retained in-frame rearrangements with V and J assigned. These tables miss some clones; where compared with another copy, unresolved V genes account for less than half of the shortfall, and the remainder is unexplained. The sample has fewer than 85,000 clones on record, around 91% of them singletons. 30% to 35% of the sample is in the top ten clones. The sample consisted of peripheral blood, taken on day 0 of AZD1222 vaccination. The receptors come from an adult in good health.

A few counts support this clone. The J gene is TRBJ2-7, the V gene TRBV7-2; D gene unclear. Germline assignment: CDR1 SGHTA and CDR2 FQGNSA. Trimming pared 0 bases from V and 7 bases from J, leaving 10 bases between. The CDR3 runs to 13 residues. The CDR3 DNA reads as TGTGCCAGCAGCTTAGCGCTGGGCGTAGAGCAGTACTTC. It specifies CASSLALGVEQYF.

The chain links TRBV28 to TRBJ1-5, with D uncertain. The CDR3 has 12 amino acids. V was shortened by 3 bases and J by 5 bases, with 5 bases between the two germline ends. Germline-derived CDR1 and CDR2 are MDHEN and SYDVKM. CDR3 sequence reads: CASSFYYQPQHF. CDR3 coding DNA: TGTGCCAGCAGTTTTTACTATCAGCCCCAGCATTTT.

The gene calls are TRBV6-4 and TRBJ2-1; a weak D match, TRBD2 (6 bases). V shed 6 bases and J shed 0 bases, with 15 bases lying between them. This CDR3 is built from 16 residues. The germline V gene has CDR1 MRHNA and CDR2 SNTAGT. CDR3 in DNA: TGTGCCAGCAGCCTGGATAGCGGAAGCTCCTACAATGAGCAGTTCTTC. It encodes CASSLDSGSSYNEQFF.

The chain combines TRBV19 with TRBJ1-2; TRBD1 aligns across 9 bases. Germline V gives CDR1 LNHDA, CDR2 SQIVND (reference sequence). V trimming: 4 bases; J trimming: 0 bases; junction bases outside the gene matches: 0. This CDR3 is built from 14 residues. The CDR3 sequence: CASSNRGPNYGYTF. The CDR3 DNA reads TGTGCCAGTAGTAACAGGGGGCCTAACTATGGCTACACCTTC.

The rearrangement uses TRBV18 and TRBJ1-5; 8 bases match TRBD1. V dropped 2 bases and J dropped 6; count of bases not matched to a gene: 9. The germline V gene has CDR1 KGHSH and CDR2 LQKENI. There are 16 residues in the CDR3. The CDR3 nucleotides are TGTGCCAGCTCACCAATTGGGGAGACAGGGGCTCAGCCCCAGCATTTT. Protein product: CASSPIGETGAQPQHF.

This clone was observed a single time. The chain has TRBV28 and TRBJ2-1, with 7 positions matching TRBD1. The CDR3 consists of 13 residues. Germline V gene lookup returns CDR1 MDHEN and CDR2 SYDVKM. The V segment lost 6 bases and the J segment 8 bases; nucleotides outside the gene matches: 7. DNA for the CDR3: TGTGCCAGCAGGAGAGGGGGCGAAGATGAGCAGTTCTTC. Its translation is CASRRGGEDEQFF. Full variable domain (remainder filled in from reference TRBV28 and TRBJ2-1): DVKVTQSSRYLVKRTGEKVFLECVQDMDHENMFWYRQDPGLGLRLIYFSYDVKMKEKGDIPEGYSVSREKKERFSLILESASTNQTSMYLCASRRGGEDEQFFGPGTRLTVL.

The chain carries TRBV10-3 and TRBJ1-5; weak D call: TRBD1 (6 bases). The CDR3 has 14 amino acids. Trimming took 7 bases from V and 7 from J, leaving 17 bases between them. Germline V gene sequence: CDR1 ENHRY, CDR2 SYGVKD. CDR3 sequence: CAIKGGEIGQPQHF. The CDR3 nucleotides are TGTGCCATCAAGGGGGGGGAGATAGGGCAGCCCCAGCATTTT.

This clone was seen a few times. This rearrangement joins TRBV7-9 to TRBJ2-3; D might be TRBD2 (5 bases). Germline-derived CDR1 and CDR2 are SEHNR and FQNEAQ (reference sequence). Trimming removed 10 bases from V and 0 bases from J, with 8 bases in between. This CDR3 has 12 residues. The CDR3 loop is CATTGSTDTQYF. The DNA of the CDR3 is TGTGCCACCACGGGGAGCACAGATACGCAGTATTTT. Full variable domain (remainder filled in from reference TRBV7-9 and TRBJ2-3): DTGVSQNPRHKITKRGQNVTFRCDPISEHNRLYWYRQTLGQGPEFLTYFQNEAQLEKSRLLSDRFSAERPKGSFSTLEIQRTEQGDSAMYLCATTGSTDTQYFGPGTRLTVL.

V is TRBV3-1 (or the pseudogene TRBV3-2) and J is TRBJ2-1; either TRBD1 or TRBD2 may fit D (5 bases each). The CDR3 covers 16 residues. The V end lost 0 bases, the J end lost 0 bases, and 9 bases lay between the germline ends. Per germline, CDR1 LGHDT and CDR2 YNNKEL (reference sequence). The CDR3 DNA reads TGTGCCAGCAGCCAAGATGAGGGGTTCTCCTACAATGAGCAGTTCTTC. It specifies CASSQDEGFSYNEQFF.

A few counts support this clone. The DNA of the CDR3 is TGTGCCAGCAGCTTTGACAGGGACGGCTACACCTTC. Its translation is CASSFDRDGYTF. The chain combines TRBV5-5 with TRBJ1-2; 7 bases are a match to TRBD1. Germline V CDR1 and CDR2: SGHKS, YYEKEE (reference sequence). V gave up 2 bases and J gave up 8 bases; unmatched junction bases: 3. CDR3 length: 12 amino acids.

The V gene is TRBV11-1, the J gene TRBJ2-2, with D perhaps TRBD2 (5 bases). Germline CDR1 is SGHAT and CDR2 is FQDESV (reference sequence). This CDR3 comprises 16 residues. V lost 0 bases and J 5 bases, leaving 13 bases between the germline ends. The CDR3 loop reads CASSLAESSGTGELFF. For the CDR3, the DNA is TGTGCCAGCAGCTTAGCGGAGAGTTCGGGGACCGGGGAGCTGTTTTTT.

This chain connects TRBV5-1 to TRBJ2-1; 11 bases map to TRBD2. The germline V gene encodes CDR1 SGHRS and CDR2 YFSETQ. The CDR3 runs 15 residues. V lost 3 bases and J lost 7; bases outside the gene matches: 6. In DNA, the CDR3 is TGCGCCAGCAGCTCACGGACTAGCGGGCAGAATGAGCAGTTCTTC. This encodes CASSSRTSGQNEQFF.

The chain employs TRBV7-2 and TRBJ2-6; D call uncertain. V lost 5 bases to trimming and J lost 6 bases, with 14 bases between them. Germline CDR1 and CDR2: SGHTA and FQGNSA. CDR3 length equals 15 residues. CDR3 loop: CASSQTSDAANVLTF. The CDR3 bases are TGTGCCAGCAGCCAAACATCGGATGCGGCCAACGTCCTGACTTTC.

In regard to this clone: An end of the junction does not agree with germline; a read error may underlie this. The chain couples TRBV6-1 to TRBJ1-5; D remains ambiguous. The CDR3 has 13 amino acids. Germline-derived CDR1 and CDR2 are MNHNS and SASEGT. CDR3 sequence: CASGEEYGQPQHF. The CDR3 region has the DNA TGTGCCAGCGGTGAGGAGTATGGGCAGCCCCAGCATTTT.

In DNA form, the CDR3 reads TGCAGCGTTGAAGAGGCGGGCAGGGAAGAGACCCAGTACTTC. This sequence encodes CSVEEAGREETQYF. The rearrangement joins TRBV29-1 to TRBJ2-5; D may match TRBD1 or TRBD2 (5 bases each). V was trimmed by 0 bases and J by 3 bases, leaving 11 bases between them. The CDR3 extends over 14 amino acids. Germline lookup yields CDR1 SQVTM and CDR2 ANQGSEA.

The chain links TRBV3-1 (or the pseudogene TRBV3-2) to TRBJ1-1; 9 nucleotides align to TRBD1. This CDR3 comprises 15 residues. V shed 1 base and J 5 bases; nucleotides not matched to a gene: 5. Germline CDR1 and CDR2: LGHDT and YNNKEL (reference sequence). CDR3 coding DNA: TGTGCCAGCAGCCAAGGACCGACAGGGGGGACTGAAGCTTTCTTT. Protein: CASSQGPTGGTEAFF.

This chain joins TRBV12-3 or TRBV12-4 and TRBJ2-6; D is unclear. Between the trimmed V and J ends, which lost 8 bases and 3 bases, there was a span of 8 bases. This CDR3 is built from 13 residues. This CDR3 is CASGFLGANVLTF. DNA of the CDR3: TGTGCCAGCGGCTTCCTTGGGGCCAACGTCCTGACTTTC.

The chain has TRBV18 and TRBJ2-1, with D tentatively TRBD1 or TRBD2 (5 bases each). Germline V gene data show CDR1 as KGHSH and CDR2 as LQKENI. CDR3 length: 16 amino acids. V lost 6 bases, J lost 0 bases, and 15 bases lay in between. The CDR3: CASSSGRASSYNEQFF. The CDR3 DNA sequence: TGTGCCAGCTCGTCAGGGCGGGCTAGCTCCTACAATGAGCAGTTCTTC.

The sample holds one count of this clone. The chain joins TRBV30 to TRBJ2-3; possible D gene TRBD2, 5 bases. This CDR3 has 14 amino acids. V was trimmed by 5 bases and J by 0 bases, leaving 12 bases between them. Per germline, CDR1 GTSNPN and CDR2 SVGIG (reference sequence). The CDR3 is CAWGLVTSTDTQYF. The CDR3 DNA reads TGTGCCTGGGGACTGGTAACTAGCACAGATACGCAGTATTTT.

This clone has just a few counts. This chain joins TRBV21-1 and TRBJ1-2; the D segment call TRBD1 is taken from the table without a DNA check. TRBV21-1 counts as a pseudogene. The CDR3 is 14 amino acids. The CDR3 here is CASSKGRQGKGYTF. In nucleotides, the CDR3 is TGTGCCAGCAGCAAAGGAAGGCAGGGTAAGGGCTACACCTTC.

V gene TRBV14 combines with J gene TRBJ2-1; 7 positions match TRBD2. CDR1 is SGHDN, CDR2 FVKESK, per germline. The J segment lost 2 bases and the V segment lost 4 bases, leaving 8 bases of the junction unmatched. The CDR3 totals 16 residues. CDR3 loop: CASSLRLGGTYNEQFF. The CDR3 nucleotides are TGTGCCAGCAGCCTACGTTTGGGAGGGACCTACAATGAGCAGTTCTTC.

V is TRBV27 and J is TRBJ1-1; no reliable D call. In germline, CDR1 is MNHEY, CDR2 SMNVEV (reference sequence). With 6 bases removed from V and 1 base from J, the gap between germline ends came to 9 bases. The CDR3 covers 13 residues. CDR3 region: CASSKIGNTEAFF. CDR3 bases: TGTGCCAGCAGCAAAATAGGGAACACTGAAGCTTTCTTT.

The chain couples TRBV2 to TRBJ1-6, with a tentative D call TRBD1 (6 bases). Per the germline V gene, CDR1 is SNHLY and CDR2 is FYNNEI. V lost 6 bases to trimming and J lost 3 bases, with 12 bases between them. This CDR3 contains 15 residues. CDR3 residues: CASRPTGFYNSPLHF. The CDR3 coding sequence is TGTGCCAGCAGGCCCACAGGGTTCTATAATTCACCCCTCCACTTT.

The chain recombines TRBV18 with TRBJ1-1; a weak D match, TRBD1 (6 bases). From germline, CDR1 is KGHSH and CDR2 LQKENI. Trimming took off 5 bases at V and 0 bases at J, with 7 bases between the two ends. The CDR3 is made up of 13 amino acids. Here the CDR3 DNA reads TGTGCCAGCTCAGGGGGCATGAACACTGAAGCTTTCTTT. Protein sequence: CASSGGMNTEAFF.

J is TRBJ1-4 and V is TRBV5-5; D remains unclear. V was trimmed by 1 base and J by 8 bases, leaving 9 bases between them. The CDR3 consists of 13 residues. Germline V gives CDR1 SGHKS, CDR2 YYEKEE (reference sequence). CDR3 loop: CASSLSHGEKLFF. The CDR3, as DNA: TGTGCCAGCAGCTTGAGCCACGGCGAAAAACTGTTTTTT.

The V and J genes are TRBV12-3 or TRBV12-4 and TRBJ1-1; no reliable D call. CDR3 length: 13 amino acids. Trimming removed 10 bases at V and 6 bases at J, with 18 bases between. The CDR3 nucleotides read TGTGCCACCTCTGCGACGGAAGACCCTGAAGCTTTCTTT. Translated: CATSATEDPEAFF.

CDR3 coding DNA: TGTGCCAGCAGCCCAAAAGCCGGGACAGGGATTTTGGCGACCCAGTACTTC. Protein product: CASSPKAGTGILATQYF. The rearrangement joins TRBV14 to TRBJ2-5; 9 nucleotides align to TRBD1. CDR1 and CDR2 from the germline V gene are SGHDN and FVKESK. CDR3 length: 17 amino acids. V lost 4 bases, J lost 7 bases, and 16 bases stayed unmatched.